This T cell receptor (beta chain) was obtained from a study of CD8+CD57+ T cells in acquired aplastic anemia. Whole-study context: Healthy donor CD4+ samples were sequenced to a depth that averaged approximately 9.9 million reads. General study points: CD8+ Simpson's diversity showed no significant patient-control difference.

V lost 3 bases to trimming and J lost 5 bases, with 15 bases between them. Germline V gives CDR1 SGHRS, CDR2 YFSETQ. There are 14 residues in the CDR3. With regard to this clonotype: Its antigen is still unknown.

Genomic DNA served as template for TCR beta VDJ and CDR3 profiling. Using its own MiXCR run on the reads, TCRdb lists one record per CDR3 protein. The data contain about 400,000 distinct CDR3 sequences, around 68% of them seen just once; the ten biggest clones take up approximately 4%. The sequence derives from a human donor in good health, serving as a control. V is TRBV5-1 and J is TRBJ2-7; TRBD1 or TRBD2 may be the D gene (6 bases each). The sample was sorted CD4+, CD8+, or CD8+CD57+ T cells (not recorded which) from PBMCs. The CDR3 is CASSSLVEGDEQYF. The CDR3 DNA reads TGCGCCAGCAGCTCCCTTGTGGAGGGGGACGAGCAGTACTTC.